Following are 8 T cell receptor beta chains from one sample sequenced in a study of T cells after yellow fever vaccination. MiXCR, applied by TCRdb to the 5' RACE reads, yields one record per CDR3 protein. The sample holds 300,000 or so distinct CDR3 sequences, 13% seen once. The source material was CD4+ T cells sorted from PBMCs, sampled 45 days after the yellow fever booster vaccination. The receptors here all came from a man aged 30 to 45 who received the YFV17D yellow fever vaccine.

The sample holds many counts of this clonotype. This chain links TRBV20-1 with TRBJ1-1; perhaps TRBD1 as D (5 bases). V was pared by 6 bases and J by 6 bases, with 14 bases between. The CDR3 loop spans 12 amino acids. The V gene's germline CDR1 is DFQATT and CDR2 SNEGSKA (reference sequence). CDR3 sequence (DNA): TGCAGTGCGAGCAGGGTGTACGCTGAAGCTTTCTTT. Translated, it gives CSASRVYAEAFF.

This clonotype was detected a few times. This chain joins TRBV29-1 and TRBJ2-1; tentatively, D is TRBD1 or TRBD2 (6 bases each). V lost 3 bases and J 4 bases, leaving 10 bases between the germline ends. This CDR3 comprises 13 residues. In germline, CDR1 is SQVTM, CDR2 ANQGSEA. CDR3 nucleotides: TGCAGCGTTGAGGAGGGGGGATACAATGAGCAGTTCTTC. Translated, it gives CSVEEGGYNEQFF.

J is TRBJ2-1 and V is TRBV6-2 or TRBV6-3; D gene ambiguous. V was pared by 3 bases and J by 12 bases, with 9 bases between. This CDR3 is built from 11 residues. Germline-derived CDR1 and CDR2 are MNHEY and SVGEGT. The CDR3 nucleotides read TGTGCCAGCAGTTATGGGTCTGGGCAGTTCTTC. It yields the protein CASSYGSGQFF.

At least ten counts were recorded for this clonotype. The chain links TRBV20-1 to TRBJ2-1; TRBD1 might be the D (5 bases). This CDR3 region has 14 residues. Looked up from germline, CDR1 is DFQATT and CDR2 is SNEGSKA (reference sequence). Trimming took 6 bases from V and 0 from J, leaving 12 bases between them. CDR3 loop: CSARGQDSYNEQFF. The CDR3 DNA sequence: TGCAGTGCAAGGGGTCAGGACTCCTACAATGAGCAGTTCTTC.

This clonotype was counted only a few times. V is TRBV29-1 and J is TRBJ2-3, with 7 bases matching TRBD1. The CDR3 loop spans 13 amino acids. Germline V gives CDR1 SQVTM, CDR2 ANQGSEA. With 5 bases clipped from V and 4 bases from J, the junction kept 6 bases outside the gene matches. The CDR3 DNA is TGCAGCGTTCGAATAGGGGGCCCAGATACGCAGTATTTT. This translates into CSVRIGGPDTQYF.

This CDR3 is CASSRTIKETQYF. Written as DNA, the CDR3 is TGTGCCAGCTCAAGGACGATAAAAGAGACCCAGTACTTC. J is TRBJ2-5 and V is TRBV18; D is ambiguous. With 5 bases removed from V and 3 bases from J, the gap between germline ends came to 10 bases. Germline lookup yields CDR1 KGHSH and CDR2 LQKENI. The CDR3 contains 13 residues.

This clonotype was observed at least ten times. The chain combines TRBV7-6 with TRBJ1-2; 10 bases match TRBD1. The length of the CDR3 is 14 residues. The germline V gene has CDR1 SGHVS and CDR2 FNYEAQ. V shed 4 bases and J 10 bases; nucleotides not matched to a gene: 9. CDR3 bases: TGTGCCAGCAGCTCTCGACAGGGGGCCGTAGTCTACACCTTC. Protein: CASSSRQGAVVYTF. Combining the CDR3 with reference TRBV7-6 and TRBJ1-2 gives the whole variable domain GAGVSQSPRYKVTKRGQDVALRCDPISGHVSLYWYRQALGQGPEFLTYFNYEAQQDKSGLPNDRFSAERPEGSISTLTIQRTEQRDSAMYRCASSSRQGAVVYTFGSGTRLTVV.

The CDR3 sequence is CASSARRASYNEQFF. The CDR3 region has the DNA TGTGCCAGCAGCGCCCGGAGGGCCTCCTACAATGAGCAGTTCTTC. V is TRBV7-9 and J is TRBJ2-1, with D tentatively TRBD2 (6 bases). Trimming left V 5 bases short and J 0 bases short, with 11 bases between. The CDR3 has 15 residues. Germline loops: CDR1 SEHNR, CDR2 FQNEAQ (reference sequence).